This paragraph covers one TCR beta chain sequence. Its antigen is not identified. This entry comes from a study of OX40 agonist ivuxolimab in advanced cancers. Findings and caveats of the study: More expanded clones were seen, on average, in CD8+ T cells than in CD4+. Near-lowest levels of clonal expansion characterized partial responders at 0.1-3.0 mg/kg.

Repertoires were generated with immunoSEQ multiplex PCR, while TCRdb's copy carries only in-frame clones and drops some. The table has tens of thousands of clones, about 90% seen once. Per germline, CDR1 SGHDN and CDR2 FVKESK. The CDR3 totals 12 residues. V lost 4 bases to trimming and J lost 0 bases, with 1 base between them. The material was CD4+ or CD8+ T cells sorted from blood, obtained in a trial of the OX40 agonist ivuxolimab. The clonotype comes from an adult with an advanced solid tumor such as melanoma, head and neck, liver or kidney cancer. The J gene is TRBJ1-3, the V gene TRBV14; no clear D gene. The CDR3 sequence is CASSPSGNTIYF. The DNA for the CDR3 is TGTGCCAGCAGCCCCTCTGGAAACACCATATATTTT.